This T cell receptor (beta chain) was recovered during a study of T cell changes during pregnancy in multiple sclerosis. Data came from immunoSEQ multiplex PCR; TCRdb stores just in-frame clones and leaves some out. The table has roughly 110,000 clones, under 95% seen once. The origin of this receptor is a female donor with multiple sclerosis, enrolled in a pregnancy study. The sequenced sample was peripheral blood, obtained before pregnancy.

CDR3 coding DNA: TGTGCCACCAGCAGAGATCCAAATAGCAATCAGCCCCAGCATTTT. Amino acid sequence: CATSRDPNSNQPQHF. J is TRBJ1-5 and V is TRBV15; unclear D gene. In germline, CDR1 is LNHNV, CDR2 YYDKDF (reference sequence). The V end lost 0 bases, the J end lost 0 bases, and 6 bases lay between the germline ends. The CDR3 extends over 15 amino acids. Together with reference TRBV15 and TRBJ1-5, the CDR3 gives the full variable domain: DAMVIQNPRYQVTQFGKPVTLSCSQTLNHNVMYWYQQKSSQAPKLLFHYYDKDFNNEADTPDNFQSRRPNTSFCFLDIRSPGLGDTAMYLCATSRDPNSNQPQHFGDGTRLSIL.